This entry lists 7 T cell receptor beta chains sequenced from one sample in a study of T cell responses to AZD1222 COVID-19 vaccine. TCRdb's table, derived via immunoSEQ multiplex PCR, lists solely in-frame clones and lacks some. The sample shows approximately 76,000 clones, over 80% of them seen only once. Source: peripheral blood, taken on day 0 of AZD1222 vaccination. These receptors were collected from an adult in good health.

The chain links TRBV19 to TRBJ2-3; 13 bases fit TRBD2. Germline V CDR1 and CDR2: LNHDA, SQIVND (reference sequence). The trim removed 2 bases at V and 4 bases at J, leaving 0 bases unmatched. This CDR3 contains 15 residues. Here the CDR3 DNA reads TGTGCCAGTAGTATAACTAGCGGGGGGGCAGATACGCAGTATTTT. Amino acids: CASSITSGGADTQYF.

In DNA, the CDR3 is TGTGCCAGCAGTAGTCGGAGGGCCGGGGAGCTGTTTTTT. Translation: CASSSRRAGELFF. The chain has TRBV6-5 and TRBJ2-2; D perhaps matches TRBD2 (6 bases). Trimming shortened V by 5 bases and J by 6 bases, and 10 bases separated the two germline ends. CDR1 and CDR2 from the germline V gene are MNHEY and SVGAGI. This CDR3 contains 13 residues.

J is TRBJ2-7 and V is TRBV5-1; 9 bases agree with TRBD2. V shed 4 bases and J 6 bases; nucleotides not matched to a gene: 8. There are 14 residues in the CDR3. CDR1 and CDR2 (germline): SGHRS, YFSETQ. The CDR3 protein is CASSSSGGIGEQYF. DNA for the CDR3: TGCGCCAGCAGCAGTAGCGGGGGAATAGGCGAGCAGTACTTC.

This chain joins TRBV5-6 and TRBJ1-1; D not resolved. The germline V and J ends were trimmed by 2 bases and 1 base, with 6 bases remaining between them. The germline CDR1 and CDR2 sequences are SGHDT and YYEEEE. The CDR3 consists of 13 residues. This CDR3 is CASSLNQNTEAFF. The CDR3 DNA is TGTGCCAGCAGCTTAAACCAGAACACTGAAGCTTTCTTT.

The chain couples TRBV2 to TRBJ1-1, with D possibly TRBD1 on 6 matching bases. Trimming left V 7 bases short and J 2 bases short, with 11 bases between. Germline V gene sequence: CDR1 SNHLY, CDR2 FYNNEI. This CDR3 comprises 13 residues. The CDR3 region is CASTRGGNTEAFF. The CDR3 bases are TGTGCCAGCACCCGAGGGGGAAACACTGAAGCTTTCTTT.

Here the CDR3 reads CASSYGQGDGDTF. CDR3 nucleotides: TGCGCCAGCAGTTATGGACAGGGGGACGGGGACACCTTC. This chain uses TRBV5-1 with TRBJ1-2; 10 nucleotides line up with TRBD1. The CDR3 runs 13 residues. After removal of 5 bases from V and 12 bases from J, the junction contained 10 bases not matched to a gene. Germline V lookup: CDR1 SGHRS, CDR2 YFSETQ.

The rearrangement links TRBV19 to TRBJ1-2, with a weak D call TRBD1 (5 bases). V gave up 5 bases and J gave up 4 bases, with 8 bases separating them. This CDR3 has 12 residues. Germline V gene data show CDR1 as LNHDA and CDR2 as SQIVND (reference sequence). The CDR3 loop is CASSSGPYGYTF. CDR3 bases: TGTGCCAGTAGTTCAGGGCCCTATGGCTACACCTTC.